The clone carrying this T cell receptor beta chain was detected a few times. Its antigen remains unidentified. V gave up 2 bases and J gave up 4 bases, with 11 bases separating them. The CDR3 covers 15 residues. Germline V gene lookup returns CDR1 SGHTA and CDR2 FQGNSA. The data stem from a study of Graves' ophthalmopathy and Graves' hyperthyroidism. Study findings and constraints: Ophthalmopathy and stable hyperthyroidism were discriminated by a 13-signature model, with approximately 88% sensitivity and nearly 84% specificity. Thyroid clonotypes that were expanded above 0.001 frequency mostly also appeared in blood. The model forecast ophthalmopathy progression, reaching under 71% sensitivity and approximately 72% specificity.

Researchers took RNA transcripts and amplified TCR beta CDR3 regions from them. HTBI primers were employed in first-round RT-PCR, then a second-round multiplex PCR followed. One entry per CDR3 protein, called by TCRdb with MiXCR from the multiplex PCR reads. This sample has 650,000 to 800,000 distinct CDR3 sequences, with more than 40% found just once. This sequence was found in an adult man with Graves' ophthalmopathy. The chain carries TRBV7-2 and TRBJ2-2, with a weak D call TRBD1 (6 bases). Sequencing input: peripheral blood. In DNA, the CDR3 is TGTGCCAGCAGCTTATGGGGGCCAGGCACCGGGGAGCTGTTTTTT. This encodes CASSLWGPGTGELFF. Full variable domain (remainder filled in from reference TRBV7-2 and TRBJ2-2): GAGVSQSPSNKVTEKGKDVELRCDPISGHTALYWYRQSLGQGLEFLIYFQGNSAPDKSGLPSDRFSAERTGGSVSTLTIQRTQQEDSAVYLCASSLWGPGTGELFFGEGSRLTVL.